The 18 T cell receptor beta chains given below trace back to one sample, sequenced in a study of blood T cell repertoires in COVID-19. The data were produced by immunoSEQ multiplex PCR, yet TCRdb's version contains in-frame clones alone and is incomplete. The sample shows some 230,000 clones, about 85% of them seen only once. The sample consisted of peripheral blood. Receptors were obtained from a man in his forties with acute or convalescent COVID-19.

The rearrangement links TRBV11-2 to TRBJ1-6; D remains ambiguous. Germline V CDR1 and CDR2: SGHAT, FQNNGV. This CDR3 region has 13 residues. The V end was cut by 5 bases, the J end by 8 bases, with 10 bases between. The CDR3 here is CASSLYGDSPLHF. CDR3 bases: TGTGCCAGCAGCCTTTACGGGGATTCACCCCTCCACTTT. The entire variable domain, with the rest obtained from reference TRBV11-2 and TRBJ1-6, is as follows: EAGVAQSPRYKIIEKRQSVAFWCNPISGHATLYWYQQILGQGPKLLIQFQNNGVVDDSQLPKDRFSAERLKGVDSTLKIQPAKLEDSAVYLCASSLYGDSPLHFGNGTRLTVT.

CDR3 nucleotide sequence: TGTGCCAGCAGCTTCCTCGGTTCTGGAAACACCATATATTTT. Translation gives CASSFLGSGNTIYF. V is TRBV7-2 and J is TRBJ1-3, with D unclear. Trimming shortened V by 3 bases and J by 1 base, and 7 bases separated the two germline ends. The germline CDR1 and CDR2 sequences are SGHTA and FQGNSA. There are 14 residues in the CDR3. The entire variable domain, with the rest obtained from reference TRBV7-2 and TRBJ1-3, is as follows: GAGVSQSPSNKVTEKGKDVELRCDPISGHTALYWYRQSLGQGLEFLIYFQGNSAPDKSGLPSDRFSAERTGGSVSTLTIQRTQQEDSAVYLCASSFLGSGNTIYFGEGSWLTVV.

The V and J genes are TRBV12-3 or TRBV12-4 and TRBJ2-7, with D maybe TRBD1 (6 bases). V gave up 6 bases and J gave up 4 bases, with 13 bases separating them. The CDR3 is made up of 13 amino acids. CDR3 sequence reads: CASRDGQQYEQYF. DNA of the CDR3: TGTGCCAGCAGGGACGGACAGCAATACGAGCAGTACTTC.

This chain joins TRBV11-2 and TRBJ1-1; D not resolved. Trimming shortened V by 5 bases and J by 1 base, and 2 bases separated the two germline ends. The CDR3 has 11 amino acids. Germline CDR1 reads SGHAT; CDR2 reads FQNNGV. The CDR3 is CASSQNTEAFF. The CDR3 region has the DNA TGTGCCAGCAGCCAGAACACTGAAGCTTTCTTT.

The V call is TRBV3-1 (or the pseudogene TRBV3-2), the J call TRBJ2-5, with D possibly TRBD2 on 5 matching bases. Germline V lookup: CDR1 LGHDT, CDR2 YNNKEL (reference sequence). The CDR3 totals 15 residues. V gave up 4 bases and J gave up 9 bases, with 21 bases separating them. The CDR3 is CASSPQDIEFGAQYF. The CDR3 DNA reads TGTGCCAGCAGCCCCCAAGACATTGAGTTCGGGGCCCAGTACTTC.

The chain employs TRBV6-2 or TRBV6-3 and TRBJ2-7; 7 nucleotides line up with TRBD2. CDR3 length: 12 residues. The V gene's germline CDR1 is MNHEY and CDR2 SVGEGT. Trimming removed 5 bases from V and 6 bases from J; junction bases left unmatched: 4. CDR3 sequence: CASSTLAGEQYF. In DNA, the CDR3 is TGTGCCAGCAGTACCTTAGCGGGCGAGCAGTACTTC.

This clone was observed a few times. The chain recombines TRBV11-2 with TRBJ2-1, with 8 positions matching TRBD2. Germline V gene data show CDR1 as SGHAT and CDR2 as FQNNGV. The CDR3 contains 18 residues. Trimming cost V 4 bases and J 4 bases; bases outside gene matches: 15. The chain's CDR3 is CASSSRTSPGGFYNEQFF. The CDR3 bases are TGTGCCAGCAGCTCGCGGACTAGCCCGGGGGGGTTTTACAATGAGCAGTTCTTC.

In this sample, this clone turned up a few times. This rearrangement joins TRBV28 to TRBJ1-5; TRBD1 aligns across 10 bases. V gave up 3 bases and J gave up 7 bases; unmatched junction bases: 3. The CDR3 has 14 amino acids. Germline loops: CDR1 MDHEN, CDR2 SYDVKM. DNA for the CDR3: TGTGCCAGCAGTTTGGACAGGGGGGTCCAGCCCCAGCATTTT. It yields the protein CASSLDRGVQPQHF.

This chain links TRBV3-1 (or the pseudogene TRBV3-2) with TRBJ2-3, with D unclear. The CDR3 sequence is 13 residues long. Germline CDR1 is LGHDT and CDR2 is YNNKEL (reference sequence). Deletions cut 1 base from V and 5 bases from J, with 7 bases between. The CDR3 nucleotides are TGTGCCAGCAGCCAAGCCTTACTAGATACGCAGTATTTT. Its protein is CASSQALLDTQYF.

V gene TRBV5-1 combines with J gene TRBJ1-4; D is possibly TRBD1 (5 bases). This CDR3 contains 13 residues. Trimming shortened V by 2 bases and J by 6 bases, and 8 bases separated the two germline ends. From germline, CDR1 is SGHRS and CDR2 YFSETQ. CDR3 DNA: TGCGCCAGCAGCTTCCAGGGCGATGAAAAACTGTTTTTT. Amino acid sequence: CASSFQGDEKLFF.

The V gene is TRBV7-8, the J gene TRBJ1-4; the D is unclear. Germline values: CDR1 SGHVS, CDR2 FQNEAQ. The CDR3 runs to 14 residues. The germline V and J ends were trimmed by 5 bases and 8 bases, with 15 bases remaining between them. Here the CDR3 DNA reads TGTGCCAGCAGCACGCCTCGGGAGGCGGAAAAACTGTTTTTT. This encodes CASSTPREAEKLFF.

This clone has just a few counts. The rearrangement links TRBV7-2 to TRBJ2-3; 12 bases map to TRBD2. V lost 5 bases and J lost 6; bases outside the gene matches: 3. The CDR3 runs to 14 residues. Germline values: CDR1 SGHTA, CDR2 FQGNSA. CDR3 in amino acids: CASSGGTSGDTQYF. CDR3 nucleotides: TGTGCCAGCAGCGGCGGGACTAGCGGGGATACGCAGTATTTT. The whole variable domain, filled in from reference TRBV7-2 and TRBJ2-3, reads GAGVSQSPSNKVTEKGKDVELRCDPISGHTALYWYRQSLGQGLEFLIYFQGNSAPDKSGLPSDRFSAERTGGSVSTLTIQRTQQEDSAVYLCASSGGTSGDTQYFGPGTRLTVL.

This chain links TRBV5-1 with TRBJ2-7; no reliable D call. There are 14 residues in the CDR3. Trimming took off 0 bases at V and 4 bases at J, with 11 bases between the two ends. Germline assignment: CDR1 SGHRS and CDR2 YFSETQ. The DNA of the CDR3 is TGCGCCAGCAGCTTGGCCCCGACAAATTACGAGCAGTACTTC. Protein product: CASSLAPTNYEQYF.

The chain joins TRBV7-3 to TRBJ2-3; 8 bases fit TRBD1. Per germline, CDR1 SGHTA and CDR2 FQGTGA. The J segment lost 4 bases and the V segment lost 0 bases, leaving 9 bases of the junction unmatched. The CDR3 contains 17 residues. This CDR3 is CASSLTGQGAGADTQYF. The CDR3 DNA reads TGTGCCAGCAGCTTAACTGGACAGGGAGCAGGGGCAGATACGCAGTATTTT. Supplemented by reference TRBV7-3 and TRBJ2-3, the full variable domain reads GAGVSQTPSNKVTEKGKYVELRCDPISGHTALYWYRQSLGQGPEFLIYFQGTGAADDSGLPNDRFFAVRPEGSVSTLKIQRTERGDSAVYLCASSLTGQGAGADTQYFGPGTRLTVL.

The chain employs TRBV3-1 (or the pseudogene TRBV3-2) and TRBJ2-7; possible D gene TRBD1, 5 bases. V lost 0 bases and J 3 bases, leaving 12 bases between the germline ends. Looked up from germline, CDR1 is LGHDT and CDR2 is YNNKEL (reference sequence). The CDR3 is 15 residues long. The chain's CDR3 is CASSQDEGEDYEQYF. The CDR3, as DNA: TGTGCCAGCAGCCAAGATGAAGGGGAAGACTACGAGCAGTACTTC.

This sequence joins TRBV11-2 and TRBJ2-3, with a tentative D call TRBD1 (6 bases). This CDR3 is built from 14 residues. The germline V and J ends were trimmed by 2 bases and 3 bases, with 9 bases remaining between them. The V gene's germline CDR1 is SGHAT and CDR2 FQNNGV. The CDR3 nucleotides read TGTGCCAGCAGCTTAAGCAGGGGAACAGATACGCAGTATTTT. Encoded protein: CASSLSRGTDTQYF. The entire variable domain, with the rest obtained from reference TRBV11-2 and TRBJ2-3, is as follows: EAGVAQSPRYKIIEKRQSVAFWCNPISGHATLYWYQQILGQGPKLLIQFQNNGVVDDSQLPKDRFSAERLKGVDSTLKIQPAKLEDSAVYLCASSLSRGTDTQYFGPGTRLTVL.

The chain uses TRBV7-9 and TRBJ1-4; TRBD1 agrees at 7 bases. Germline V gives CDR1 SEHNR, CDR2 FQNEAQ (reference sequence). V lost 0 bases and J lost 8; bases outside the gene matches: 6. This CDR3 contains 15 residues. The CDR3 reads CASSLADRENEKLFF. The CDR3 region has the DNA TGTGCCAGCAGCTTAGCCGACAGGGAAAACGAAAAACTGTTTTTT. Together with reference TRBV7-9 and TRBJ1-4, the CDR3 gives the full variable domain: DTGVSQNPRHKITKRGQNVTFRCDPISEHNRLYWYRQTLGQGPEFLTYFQNEAQLEKSRLLSDRFSAERPKGSFSTLEIQRTEQGDSAMYLCASSLADRENEKLFFGSGTQLSVL.

This clone showed up just once. This chain connects TRBV25-1 to TRBJ1-6, with D hard to call. V shed 6 bases and J shed 7 bases, with 13 bases lying between them. Germline-derived CDR1 and CDR2 are MGHDK and SYGVNS. The CDR3 totals 14 residues. The CDR3: CASRSGVMNSPLHF. The CDR3 nucleotides are TGTGCCAGCAGATCCGGGGTCATGAATTCACCCCTCCACTTT.